This TCR beta chain appears in the sequencing data of a study of regulatory T cells in long-lasting Graves disease. Study-level points and caveats: Persistent-disease Graves' patients showed less TCR diversity than new cases.

The time point is: newly diagnosed GD, antithyroid drugs for less than 3 months. Following extraction of RNA from PBMCs, that RNA was used to make the TCR library. The authors built TCR beta libraries using iRepertoire HTBI primers and Arm-PCR of CDR3 regions. MiXCR, run by TCRdb on the multiplex PCR reads, gives a single entry per CDR3 protein. The repertoire includes over 500,000 distinct CDR3 sequences, 15% to 20% of them detected once, and around a sixth sits in the top ten. At least ten counts were recorded for this clonotype. What it binds is not known. The CDR3 is 14 amino acids. The V end lost 8 bases, the J end lost 2 bases, and 14 bases lay between the germline ends. Germline CDR1 is MNHNS and CDR2 is SASEGT. This sample was also put to use in a study of T cells in Graves' hyperthyroidism and ophthalmopathy.

Sample: peripheral blood mononuclear cells (PBMCs), taken at new diagnosis, from a patient treated with antithyroid drugs. This sequence was found in a woman aged 25 to 45 with Graves disease. The rearrangement links TRBV6-1 to TRBJ2-3; D is perhaps TRBD2 (5 bases). The CDR3 DNA reads as TGTGCCAGCGGACGGACCGGACTCACAGATACGCAGTATTTT. As protein: CASGRTGLTDTQYF.